The entry below describes one T cell receptor (beta chain). The specificity of this receptor is unknown. The sample holds no much larger clone one base away, and base qualities are not on file. The patients picked for sequencing were ones in whom flow cytometry had shown an expansion of CD8+CD57+ cells. Every patient had a diagnosis of severe acquired aplastic anemia based on International Study of Aplastic Anemia and Agranulocytosis and Camitta criteria. At the time blood was sampled, none of the patients had received any therapy. TCR repertoires of sorted CD4+ and CD8+ blood T cells from severe aplastic anemia patients and healthy subjects were deep-sequenced in the study. In the USA, patient enrollment took place under clinicaltrials.gov protocols 00001620, 01623167, 00001397, 00071045, 00081523 and 00961064. Ficoll-Paque density gradient centrifugation was used to isolate peripheral blood mononuclear cells. Before DNA extraction, CD4+ and CD8+ T cells were sorted by FACS or by magnetic beads.

The data were obtained in a study of CD8+CD57+ T cells in acquired aplastic anemia (dated by TCRdb to the late 2010s). About the study as a whole: A mean of about 3 ug of DNA, ranging from roughly 0.18 to 30 ug, was extracted from sorted CD4+ and CD8+ cells. A CD8+CD57+ expansion meant a frequency higher than the mean frequency seen in healthy subjects.

Profiling of TCR beta VDJ combinations and CDR3 sequences used genomic DNA as the template. An Illumina HiSeq 2000 was the platform used for TCR repertoire sequencing. On the study's bioinformatics: Repertoire assessment relied on Simpson's diversity index, CDR3 size and DJ length profiles, and TRBV/TRBJ rearrangement plots. The most abundant DNA sequence in the deep sequencing data was taken as the immunodominant clone. CDR3 amino acid sequences were screened for sharing across subjects and compared with published repertoires and the VDJdb database. TCRdb reanalyzed the raw reads on its own, using fastp at Q25 for trimming and MiXCR for clone calling, and kept in-frame beta chains. All rows with the same CDR3 protein become a single entry with the most common DNA and genes. What appears here as the V and J calls and clone size reflects TCRdb's work, not the paper's. Present in this sample are under 500,000 distinct CDR3 sequences, approximately 33% of which were seen just once. The ten largest account for approximately 0.82% of the sample.

What the authors observed across the whole study: CD8+ Simpson's diversity did not differ significantly between patients and healthy controls (P=0.060). Although under 35 CD8+ CDR3 sequences were shared by patients and controls, these sequences appeared highly expressed in patients and within the immunodominant clones of patients.

Counted from cysteine to phenylalanine, this CDR3 has 14 amino acids. Solely the CDR3 DNA is kept, with 42 bases framed from the first base. The junction shows trimming of 5 bases on V and 0 bases on J, plus 10 bases between the germline ends. Taken from the germline V gene (reference sequence), the CDR1 and CDR2 loops are LNHDA and SQIVND. This clonotype was sampled from a human donor with aplastic anemia. Rearrangement joined TRBV19 to TRBJ1-2; perhaps TRBD1 is the D gene, with 5 bases matching. Sequencing was done on a sample of sorted CD4+, CD8+, or CD8+CD57+ T cells (not recorded which) from PBMCs. The DNA sequence is TGTGCCAGTAGTCCGACAGTTGCTAACTATGGCTACACCTTC. Its protein product is CASSPTVANYGYTF. Outside the CDR3, residues come from the reference TRBV19 and TRBJ1-2 proteins, so the full variable domain is: DGGITQSPKYLFRKEGQNVTLSCEQNLNHDAMYWYRQDPGQGLRLIYYSQIVNDFQKGDIAEGYSVSREKKESFPLTVTSAQKNPTAFYLCASSPTVANYGYTFGSGTRLTVV.